These 20 T cell receptor beta chains were all obtained from the same sample, sequenced in a study of molecular identifiers for immune sequencing clone quantification (dated by TCRdb to 2017 to 2018). Libraries were constructed by PCR. For sequencing, a NextSeq 500 was employed. Using fastp at Q25 and MiXCR, TCRdb reprocessed the public reads and kept productive beta chains. Under each unique CDR3 protein, matching rows form one entry showing the most common genes and DNA. Here the sample has under 600,000 distinct CDR3 sequences; around 23% occur a single time. Around 0.76% of the sample is held by the ten biggest clonotypes. Sequenced material: naive CD8+ T cells from blood, with Jurkat cell RNA spiked in. The intended sense of this specimen's cell subset or site label: FACS-sorted CD8+CD4-CCR7+CD45RA+ naive T cells. These receptors all come from a human donor in good health. Some libraries in this study had Jurkat cell RNA spiked in.

The chain employs TRBV21-1 and TRBJ2-1; TRBD1 is taken as the D call from the table, unchecked against the DNA. TRBV21-1 is annotated as a pseudogene. CDR3 length: 20 residues. The CDR3 DNA sequence: TGTGCCAGCAGCACAAACGAAAATGGAGTTAGGGGACCCTCCTACAATGAGCAGTTCTTC. It encodes CASSTNENGVRGPSYNEQFF.

This clonotype showed up just a few times. The chain employs TRBV19 and TRBJ1-5; a possible D gene is TRBD1 (6 bases). Trimming shortened V by 8 bases and J by 3 bases, and 17 bases separated the two germline ends. The CDR3 is 15 amino acids. Germline V gene lookup returns CDR1 LNHDA and CDR2 SQIVND (reference sequence). CDR3 in DNA: TGTGCCAGTCATGGGACATCCCACGCCAATCAGCCCCAGCATTTT. The encoded protein is CASHGTSHANQPQHF.

This clonotype was observed a handful of times. The chain links TRBV9 to TRBJ2-3; D gene ambiguous. The germline V gene encodes CDR1 SGDLS and CDR2 YYNGEE. V shed 4 bases and J shed 1 base, with 16 bases lying between them. This CDR3 has 16 residues. CDR3 loop: CASSSEDGRGTDTQYF. The CDR3 DNA follows: TGTGCCAGCAGCTCAGAGGACGGCAGAGGCACAGATACGCAGTATTTT.

As concerns this clonotype: A much larger clone differs by one base, so this may be a read error. The chain employs TRBV30 and TRBJ2-5; weak D call: TRBD1 (6 bases). This CDR3 contains 14 residues. Germline lookup yields CDR1 GTSNPN and CDR2 SVGIG (reference sequence). CDR3 sequence: CGWSVQGSAETQYF. The CDR3, as DNA: TGTGGCTGGAGTGTACAGGGAAGCGCAGAGACCCAGTACTTC.

On this clonotype: Just one base apart from a much larger clone, this may be a read error. The missing conserved phenylalanine or tryptophan at the end of this CDR3 makes a read error likely. The gene calls are TRBV7-9 and TRBJ2-5; D is undetermined. Trimming took 3 bases from V and 0 from J, leaving 5 bases between them. The germline CDR1 and CDR2 sequences are SEHNR and FQNEAQ (reference sequence). The length of the CDR3 is 13 residues. In DNA form, the CDR3 reads TGTGCCAGCAGCTTTAACAACCAAGAGACCCAGTACCTC. Amino acid sequence: CASSFNNQETQYL.

This clonotype has only a few counts. The rearrangement links TRBV12-3 or TRBV12-4 to TRBJ1-5; D may be TRBD1 (5 bases). V lost 1 base to trimming and J lost 2 bases, with 6 bases between them. The CDR3 contains 14 residues. The CDR3 is CASSLGTRNQPQHF. DNA of the CDR3: TGTGCCAGCAGTTTAGGGACACGCAATCAGCCCCAGCATTTT.

In the case of this clonotype: Being one base from a much bigger clone, this may be a read error. The gene calls are TRBV6-5 and TRBJ2-5; D is uncertain. The germline CDR1 and CDR2 sequences are MNHEY and SVGAGI. The CDR3 runs to 14 residues. The CDR3 sequence is CASSYSGHQETRYF. Here the CDR3 DNA reads TGTGCCAGCAGTTACTCAGGTCACCAAGAGACCCGGTACTTC.

The chain combines TRBV12-3 or TRBV12-4 with TRBJ2-7, with 8 nucleotides matching TRBD1. V lost 0 bases to trimming and J lost 0 bases; unmatched junction nucleotides: 7. CDR3 length: 17 residues. This CDR3 reads CASSLAADRGDSYEQYF. Here the CDR3 DNA reads TGTGCCAGCAGTTTAGCGGCCGACAGGGGTGACTCCTACGAGCAGTACTTC.

This clonotype has a handful of counts. The gene calls are TRBV3-1 and TRBJ2-3; D gene unclear. Trimming took 0 bases from V and 4 from J, leaving 8 bases between them. Germline values: CDR1 LGHDT, CDR2 YNNKEL (reference sequence). The CDR3 has 14 residues. The CDR3 sequence: CASSQDVRPDTQYF. As DNA, the CDR3 is TGTGCCAGCAGCCAAGACGTGCGGCCAGATACGCAGTATTTT.

This clonotype was counted only a few times. CDR3 in DNA: TGTGCCAGCTGCCCTCTCGGACTAGCGGTTTCCTACGAGCAGTACTTC. It translates to CASCPLGLAVSYEQYF. The rearrangement uses TRBV6-2 or TRBV6-3 and TRBJ2-7, with TRBD2 matching over 10 bases. V gave up 8 bases and J gave up 1 base; unmatched junction bases: 11. This CDR3 region has 16 residues. Germline CDR1 is MNHEY and CDR2 is SVGEGT.

The chain employs TRBV28 and TRBJ1-6; the match to TRBD1 covers 8 bases. The germline V gene has CDR1 MDHEN and CDR2 SYDVKM. Losses at the gene ends were 2 bases for V and 6 bases for J; bases not matched to a gene: 9. The CDR3 length is 17 residues. CDR3 sequence reads: CASSLRGWGQANSPLHF. The DNA for the CDR3 is TGTGCCAGCAGTTTAAGGGGTTGGGGACAGGCTAATTCACCCCTCCACTTT. The variable domain in full, completed from reference TRBV28 and TRBJ1-6, reads DVKVTQSSRYLVKRTGEKVFLECVQDMDHENMFWYRQDPGLGLRLIYFSYDVKMKEKGDIPEGYSVSREKKERFSLILESASTNQTSMYLCASSLRGWGQANSPLHFGNGTRLTVT.

The chain employs TRBV11-2 and TRBJ2-3; D is uncertain. Trimming pared 5 bases from V and 4 bases from J, leaving 16 bases between. This CDR3 spans 15 amino acids. Germline assignment: CDR1 SGHAT and CDR2 FQNNGV. The CDR3 nucleotides read TGTGCCAGCAGCCTACACCAATGGAGTTCAGATACGCAGTATTTT. It is translated as CASSLHQWSSDTQYF.

A note on this clonotype: Germline is not matched at one junction end, which may reflect a read error. The chain is built from TRBV10-3 and TRBJ2-7, with D unclear. Germline CDR1 and CDR2: ENHRY and SYGVKD. The CDR3 consists of 13 residues. Here the CDR3 reads CAISDPGPYERYF. The CDR3 region has the DNA TGTGCCATCAGTGATCCCGGTCCCTACGAGCGGTACTTC.

This clonotype was observed a few times. The chain is built from TRBV11-2 and TRBJ1-1, with unresolved D. The CDR3 has 16 residues. V was clipped by 0 bases and J by 6 bases, with 17 bases between them. Germline V CDR1 and CDR2: SGHAT, FQNNGV. CDR3 in DNA: TGTGCCAGCAGCTTAGAGTTTGGAGGCGGCCCGTCTGAAGCTTTCTTT. Translation: CASSLEFGGGPSEAFF.

This chain links TRBV3-1 with TRBJ2-7; 8 nucleotides match TRBD1. This CDR3 is 16 amino acids long. CDR1 LGHDT and CDR2 YNNKEL come from the germline V gene (reference sequence). V was clipped by 4 bases and J by 6 bases; unmatched bases: 14. The CDR3 bases are TGTGCCAGCAGCCCATACGTTCGACAGGGGCGCTGCGAGCAGTACTTC. Amino acids: CASSPYVRQGRCEQYF.

Many counts were recorded for this clonotype. The chain employs TRBV27 and TRBJ2-3, with D unclear. V was trimmed by 7 bases and J by 0 bases, leaving 14 bases between them. CDR3 length: 15 amino acids. Germline CDR1 reads MNHEY; CDR2 reads SMNVEV (reference sequence). In nucleotides, the CDR3 is TGTGCCAGCAATATTCTAGGCTCTAGCACAGATACGCAGTATTTT. The encoded protein is CASNILGSSTDTQYF.

The chain employs TRBV20-1 and TRBJ2-4, with 9 bases lining up with TRBD1. Trimming at V came to 5 bases and at J to 0 bases, leaving 5 bases not matched to a gene. Germline CDR1 and CDR2: DFQATT and SNEGSKA (reference sequence). The CDR3 extends over 15 amino acids. This CDR3 reads CSALGQGLAKNIQYF. For the CDR3, the DNA is TGCAGTGCTCTGGGACAGGGTCTAGCCAAAAACATTCAGTACTTC.

Ten or more counts support this clonotype. The rearrangement joins TRBV4-1 to TRBJ2-5; 8 bases line up with TRBD2. The V and J ends lost 1 base and 3 bases, in that order; junction bases with no gene match: 4. From germline, CDR1 is MGHRA and CDR2 YSYEKL. The CDR3 is made up of 15 amino acids. CDR3 sequence (DNA): TGCGCCAGCAGCCAAGGCGACGGGGGGGAAGAGACCCAGTACTTC. It specifies CASSQGDGGEETQYF.

In its sample, this clonotype was seen a few times. CDR3 region: CASSIVSSTDTQYF. The DNA of the CDR3 is TGTGCCAGTAGTATAGTGAGTAGCACAGATACGCAGTATTTT. The V gene is TRBV19, the J gene TRBJ2-3; D call uncertain. CDR1 LNHDA and CDR2 SQIVND come from the germline V gene (reference sequence). V was pared by 1 base and J by 0 bases, with 5 bases between. The CDR3 spans 14 residues.

This chain connects TRBV4-1 to TRBJ1-1; 8 nucleotides line up with TRBD1. V trimming: 0 bases; J trimming: 4 bases; junction bases outside the gene matches: 4. Germline V CDR1 and CDR2: MGHRA, YSYEKL. The CDR3 length is 15 residues. The CDR3 is CASSQDIQGVTEAFF. CDR3 nucleotide sequence: TGCGCCAGCAGCCAAGACATACAGGGGGTCACTGAAGCTTTCTTT.